A single sample gave rise to the 16 T cell receptor beta chains below, sequenced in a study of shared clonotypes between healthy human individuals. Sequencing used immunoSEQ multiplex PCR; TCRdb keeps in-frame clones, though not all of them. The table includes about 1.5 million clones, approximately 98% detected once. Input material: naive CD4+ T cells sorted from blood. Regarding subset: CD45RA+ positively selected. The receptors stem from a young man in good health.

The genes are TRBV25-1 and TRBJ1-2; D gene uncertain. V lost 3 bases, J lost 1 base, and 12 bases lay in between. CDR1 and CDR2 (germline): MGHDK, SYGVNS. This CDR3 region has 15 residues. CDR3 protein: CASSDISDRNYGYTF. The CDR3 DNA follows: TGTGCCAGCAGTGATATCTCAGATCGTAACTATGGCTACACCTTC.

This chain uses TRBV27 with TRBJ2-1; D may match TRBD1 or TRBD2 (5 bases each). Trimming took off 3 bases at V and 7 bases at J, with 22 bases between the two ends. Germline V gives CDR1 MNHEY, CDR2 SMNVEV (reference sequence). This CDR3 has 17 amino acids. As DNA, the CDR3 is TGTGCCAGCAGTTTTCCCCCTTTAGCTGGGGGAACGAATGAGCAGTTCTTC. Translating it yields CASSFPPLAGGTNEQFF.

The chain uses TRBV30 and TRBJ1-1; possible D gene TRBD1, 5 bases. This CDR3 contains 14 residues. Germline V gene sequence: CDR1 GTSNPN, CDR2 SVGIG (reference sequence). Trimming removed 2 bases at V and 1 base at J, with 11 bases between. The CDR3 coding sequence is TGTGCCTGGAGTCTCTGGGGCGAGAACACTGAAGCTTTCTTT. The encoded protein is CAWSLWGENTEAFF.

The chain uses TRBV18 and TRBJ1-4; maybe TRBD1 (5 bases). The CDR3 sequence is 16 residues long. Between the trimmed V and J ends, which lost 0 bases and 4 bases, there was a span of 12 bases. Germline CDR1 reads KGHSH; CDR2 reads LQKENI. The CDR3, as DNA: TGTGCCAGCTCACCACCGGGGGTTTCCGTTAATGAAAAACTGTTTTTT. Translating it yields CASSPPGVSVNEKLFF.

The rearrangement joins TRBV7-8 to TRBJ2-7; 7 bases align to TRBD1. Losses at the gene ends were 1 base for V and 3 bases for J; bases not matched to a gene: 6. This CDR3 spans 15 amino acids. Germline-derived CDR1 and CDR2 are SGHVS and FQNEAQ. Here the CDR3 reads CASSLGVGQIYEQYF. CDR3 nucleotide sequence: TGTGCCAGCAGCTTAGGGGTGGGACAGATCTACGAGCAGTACTTC.

J is TRBJ1-1 and V is TRBV6-5; 7 bases fit TRBD1. In germline, CDR1 is MNHEY, CDR2 SVGAGI. CDR3 length: 13 amino acids. V dropped 6 bases and J dropped 3; count of bases not matched to a gene: 4. The CDR3 is CASSSGTDTEAFF. CDR3 nucleotide sequence: TGTGCCAGCAGCTCCGGGACAGACACTGAAGCTTTCTTT.

To note about this clone: The sample contains more than one DNA sequence encoding this CDR3. V usage is TRBV5-1 and J usage is TRBJ2-2, with D unresolved. This CDR3 region has 15 residues. Trimming removed 0 bases at V and 1 base at J, with 7 bases between. The V gene's germline CDR1 is SGHRS and CDR2 YFSETQ. In nucleotides, the CDR3 is TGCGCCAGCAGCTTGGGTACAGTGAACACCGGGGAGCTGTTTTTT. As protein: CASSLGTVNTGELFF. The whole variable domain, remainder taken from reference TRBV5-1 and TRBJ2-2, is KAGVTQTPRYLIKTRGQQVTLSCSPISGHRSVSWYQQTPGQGLQFLFEYFSETQRNKGNFPGRFSGRQFSNSRSEMNVSTLELGDSALYLCASSLGTVNTGELFFGEGSRLTVL.

The chain couples TRBV27 to TRBJ1-1; TRBD1 matches 8 bases. Germline loops: CDR1 MNHEY, CDR2 SMNVEV (reference sequence). The CDR3 covers 12 residues. Losses at the gene ends were 6 bases for V and 9 bases for J; bases not matched to a gene: 6. CDR3 DNA: TGTGCCAGCAGCACGGACAGGGCCAAAGCTTTCTTT. Its translation is CASSTDRAKAFF.

The chain recombines TRBV6-1 with TRBJ2-1, with TRBD2 matching 8 bases. V dropped 0 bases and J dropped 5; count of bases not matched to a gene: 6. The CDR3 length is 16 residues. Germline CDR1 reads MNHNS; CDR2 reads SASEGT. CDR3 nucleotide sequence: TGTGCCAGCAGTGAAGCTGCTAGACTAGCGAACAATGAGCAGTTCTTC. Amino acids: CASSEAARLANNEQFF.

The CDR3 bases are TGTGCCAGCAGTGACGAGGGGAGCTCTGGAAACACCATATATTTT. Translating it yields CASSDEGSSGNTIYF. V gene TRBV6-4 combines with J gene TRBJ1-3; TRBD1 might be the D (5 bases). This CDR3 has 15 residues. The V end lost 2 bases, the J end lost 0 bases, and 8 bases lay between the germline ends. CDR1 MRHNA and CDR2 SNTAGT come from the germline V gene.

The chain uses TRBV7-3 and TRBJ2-2; no reliable D call. CDR3 length equals 17 residues. Trimming pared 1 base from V and 4 bases from J, leaving 16 bases between. Germline CDR1 is SGHTA and CDR2 is FQGTGA. Here the CDR3 reads CASSLNSVRPTTGELFF. The DNA of the CDR3 is TGTGCCAGCAGCTTAAACTCGGTCAGGCCCACCACCGGGGAGCTGTTTTTT.

The chain combines TRBV4-3 with TRBJ2-3; no clear D. The ends were cut back, 0 bases at V and 3 bases at J, with 7 bases in the middle. Germline V gives CDR1 LGHNA, CDR2 YSLEER. The CDR3 extends over 14 amino acids. The CDR3 loop is CASSQDSSTDTQYF. The DNA of the CDR3 is TGCGCCAGCAGCCAAGATTCATCAACAGATACGCAGTATTTT.

To note about this clone: The same CDR3 also results from other DNA sequences found in this sample. The gene calls are TRBV5-1 and TRBJ1-4, with D unclear. This CDR3 spans 15 amino acids. The ends were cut back, 4 bases at V and 0 bases at J, with 10 bases in the middle. Germline V gives CDR1 SGHRS, CDR2 YFSETQ. The CDR3 nucleotides read TGCGCCAGCAGCCGAGAGGGTGCAACTAATGAAAAACTGTTTTTT. Its protein is CASSREGATNEKLFF.

Only one count was recorded for this clone. This sequence joins TRBV6-1 and TRBJ2-3; D gene unclear. Germline values: CDR1 MNHNS, CDR2 SASEGT. There are 12 residues in the CDR3. Trimming left V 2 bases short and J 6 bases short, with 6 bases between. In nucleotides, the CDR3 is TGTGCCAGCAGTGAAATCTCGGATACGCAGTATTTT. As protein: CASSEISDTQYF.

This chain connects TRBV7-6 to TRBJ2-7, with a tentative D call TRBD1 (5 bases). Trimming took 5 bases from V and 0 from J, leaving 11 bases between them. CDR3 length: 14 residues. From germline, CDR1 is SGHVS and CDR2 FNYEAQ. The DNA of the CDR3 is TGTGCCAGCAGCACTCAACAGGTCTCCTACGAGCAGTACTTC. Protein product: CASSTQQVSYEQYF.

The chain employs TRBV6-5 and TRBJ2-2; TRBD2 matches 9 bases. The J segment lost 7 bases and the V segment lost 2 bases, leaving 5 bases of the junction unmatched. Germline CDR1 reads MNHEY; CDR2 reads SVGAGI. The CDR3 has 15 residues. The CDR3 loop reads CASSYVAGAFGELFF. CDR3 bases: TGTGCCAGCAGTTACGTAGCGGGAGCTTTCGGGGAGCTGTTTTTT.